Listed here are 28 T cell receptor beta chains from one sample, sequenced in a study of beta chain features in type 1 diabetes. Expressed TCRB transcripts got sequenced, as all isolated RNA was reverse transcribed. The protocol was immunoSEQ multiplex PCR, while the TCRdb copy is restricted to in-frame clones and leaves out a portion. The table includes roughly 170,000 clones, more than 10% detected once. The sequencing input was central memory CD4+ T cells from blood. These receptors all come from a woman under 30 in good health.

The J gene is TRBJ1-2, the V gene TRBV25-1; 8 bases match TRBD1. V shed 4 bases, J shed 8 bases, and the junction held 6 bases outside the gene matches. The germline CDR1 and CDR2 sequences are MGHDK and SYGVNS. The CDR3 consists of 13 residues. The CDR3 reads CASSGGQERGYTF. The CDR3 nucleotides are TGTGCCAGCAGTGGGGGACAGGAAAGAGGCTACACCTTC.

The chain carries TRBV5-1 and TRBJ1-1; 7 bases agree with TRBD1. This CDR3 is 14 amino acids long. Germline values: CDR1 SGHRS, CDR2 YFSETQ. Unmatched junction bases numbered 6, after V lost 2 bases and J lost 5 bases. The DNA for the CDR3 is TGCGCCAGCAGCTTACAGGGGAAGGGGACTGAAGCTTTCTTT. Protein: CASSLQGKGTEAFF.

The chain is built from TRBV6-5 and TRBJ2-7; a weak D match, TRBD2 (7 bases). Germline V lookup: CDR1 MNHEY, CDR2 SVGAGI. The CDR3 extends over 14 amino acids. The V end lost 6 bases, the J end lost 4 bases, and 16 bases lay between the germline ends. CDR3 in DNA: TGTGCCAGCAGCTACCGAGGGGGGGGGTACGAGCAGTACTTC. This translates into CASSYRGGGYEQYF.

The J gene is TRBJ1-4, the V gene TRBV7-2, with 7 bases matching TRBD1. This CDR3 region has 14 residues. With V trimmed by 4 bases and J by 8 bases, 7 bases remained unmatched. CDR1 and CDR2 (germline): SGHTA, FQGNSA. CDR3 nucleotides: TGTGCCAGCAGCTCGGGACAGCTGGTGGAAAAACTGTTTTTT. This encodes CASSSGQLVEKLFF.

This chain links TRBV15 with TRBJ2-3; maybe TRBD2 (5 bases). CDR3 length equals 14 residues. The germline V and J ends were trimmed by 0 bases and 6 bases, with 10 bases remaining between them. Per germline, CDR1 LNHNV and CDR2 YYDKDF (reference sequence). The DNA for the CDR3 is TGTGCCACCAGCAGAGACCAGGCGGGCGATACGCAGTATTTT. Translated, it gives CATSRDQAGDTQYF.

This clone was counted between two and nine times. V gene TRBV9 combines with J gene TRBJ2-7, with 9 bases that match TRBD2. CDR1 SGDLS and CDR2 YYNGEE come from the germline V gene. V gave up 0 bases and J gave up 7 bases; unmatched junction bases: 8. The CDR3 totals 15 residues. This CDR3 reads CASSVAASGVREQYF. CDR3 coding DNA: TGTGCCAGCAGCGTAGCGGCTAGCGGGGTGCGGGAGCAGTACTTC.

This clone came up a few times. This chain links TRBV29-1 with TRBJ1-1, with TRBD1 as a possible D gene (5 bases). Germline-derived CDR1 and CDR2 are SQVTM and ANQGSEA. This CDR3 has 14 residues. V shed 2 bases and J shed 1 base, with 11 bases lying between them. The CDR3 DNA reads TGCAGCGTTGAAATTAACAGGAGGAACACTGAAGCTTTCTTT. Translation gives CSVEINRRNTEAFF.

This clone was detected only a few times. The chain employs TRBV10-3 and TRBJ2-5; D call uncertain. The DNA matches TRBJ2-7 better at its end, which makes the J call doubtful. Germline loops: CDR1 ENHRY, CDR2 SYGVKD. This CDR3 has 13 residues. The CDR3 protein is CAISEARLREQYF. The CDR3 DNA reads TGTGCCATCAGTGAAGCCAGGCTCCGCGAGCAGTACTTC.

This clone was seen more than once but under ten times. The CDR3 coding sequence is TGTGCCGGAGGGCGGTTCGGGGAGACCCAGTACTTC. This encodes CAGGRFGETQYF. The chain employs TRBV6-1 and TRBJ2-5, with D possibly TRBD2 on 6 matching bases. The germline V gene encodes CDR1 MNHNS and CDR2 SASEGT. This CDR3 spans 12 amino acids. V was cut by 11 bases and J by 5 bases, with 15 bases left in between.

This clone was observed a handful of times. The chain uses TRBV15 and TRBJ1-1; D gene unclear. The CDR3 covers 13 residues. V shed 0 bases and J shed 11 bases, with 13 bases lying between them. The germline V gene has CDR1 LNHNV and CDR2 YYDKDF (reference sequence). The CDR3 is CATSRDSVGRAFF. The CDR3 bases are TGTGCCACCAGCAGAGATAGTGTTGGCAGGGCTTTCTTT.

J is TRBJ2-5 and V is TRBV7-2; 13 bases agree with TRBD2. This CDR3 has 16 amino acids. Germline V lookup: CDR1 SGHTA, CDR2 FQGNSA. V was clipped by 6 bases and J by 4 bases; unmatched bases: 8. The DNA of the CDR3 is TGTGCCAGCAGGAAGGGACTAGCGGGAATGCGAGAGACCCAGTACTTC. Encoded protein: CASRKGLAGMRETQYF. Full variable domain (remainder filled in from reference TRBV7-2 and TRBJ2-5): GAGVSQSPSNKVTEKGKDVELRCDPISGHTALYWYRQSLGQGLEFLIYFQGNSAPDKSGLPSDRFSAERTGGSVSTLTIQRTQQEDSAVYLCASRKGLAGMRETQYFGPGTRLLVL.

This chain joins TRBV19 and TRBJ1-5; the match to TRBD1 covers 7 bases. There are 14 residues in the CDR3. Germline V gene data show CDR1 as LNHDA and CDR2 as SQIVND (reference sequence). The J segment lost 1 base and the V segment lost 8 bases, leaving 5 bases of the junction unmatched. The CDR3 DNA is TGTGCCAGTTCATGGACAGGAAGCAATCAGCCCCAGCATTTT. Translating it yields CASSWTGSNQPQHF.

This clone was seen more than once but under ten times. This rearrangement joins TRBV5-6 to TRBJ1-5, with 7 nucleotides matching TRBD1. Germline V CDR1 and CDR2: SGHDT, YYEEEE. This CDR3 contains 18 residues. Trimming cost V 2 bases and J 1 base; bases outside gene matches: 12. CDR3 residues: CASSFFRDRGLSNQPQHF. The CDR3 nucleotides are TGTGCCAGCAGCTTCTTCCGGGACAGAGGTTTGAGCAATCAGCCCCAGCATTTT.

V is TRBV27 and J is TRBJ1-1; D is ambiguous. Trimming pared 3 bases from V and 5 bases from J, leaving 19 bases between. The CDR3 is 16 amino acids. The germline gives CDR1 MNHEY, CDR2 SMNVEV (reference sequence). CDR3 amino acids: CASSLGGNRRETEAFF. The CDR3 coding sequence is TGTGCCAGCAGTTTGGGAGGAAATAGAAGAGAAACTGAAGCTTTCTTT.

V is TRBV28 and J is TRBJ1-5, with 8 positions matching TRBD1. This CDR3 has 13 amino acids. Germline CDR1 MDHEN, CDR2 SYDVKM. V was clipped by 7 bases and J by 5 bases; unmatched bases: 4. The CDR3 region has the DNA TGTGCCAGCACCGGGACAGGTTATCAGCCCCAGCATTTT. It specifies CASTGTGYQPQHF.

Note on this clone: Other DNA sequences within the sample encode an identical CDR3. The V gene is TRBV29-1, the J gene TRBJ1-1; no reliable D call. The CDR3 length is 12 residues. Germline-derived CDR1 and CDR2 are SQVTM and ANQGSEA. The V gene lost 6 bases and the J gene lost 1 base, with 9 bases spanning the gap. The CDR3 is CSVRVGNTEAFF. In DNA, the CDR3 is TGCAGCGTCCGGGTCGGGAACACTGAAGCTTTCTTT.

The chain couples TRBV27 to TRBJ2-1; D not certain. Germline CDR1 and CDR2: MNHEY and SMNVEV (reference sequence). Trimming shortened V by 1 base and J by 7 bases, and 14 bases separated the two germline ends. The CDR3 has 15 residues. CDR3 in DNA: TGTGCCAGCAGTTTATTGGGCAGTAAAGGAAATGAGCAGTTCTTC. Protein sequence: CASSLLGSKGNEQFF.

V and J are TRBV28 and TRBJ1-2, with 7 bases matching TRBD1. The V gene end was trimmed by 6 bases and the J gene end by 5 bases; junction bases not matched to a gene: 9. CDR3 length: 14 amino acids. Germline V gives CDR1 MDHEN, CDR2 SYDVKM. The CDR3 protein is CASRTGTDRYGYTF. DNA of the CDR3: TGTGCCAGCAGAACCGGGACAGACCGTTATGGCTACACCTTC.

CDR3 region: CASSVGTSGSGGTDTQYF. DNA for the CDR3: TGTGCCAGCAGTGTTGGGACTAGCGGGAGTGGTGGCACAGATACGCAGTATTTT. The V call is TRBV6-1, the J call TRBJ2-3, with 14 nucleotides matching TRBD2. Germline CDR1 MNHNS, CDR2 SASEGT. The CDR3 length is 18 residues. The ends lost 4 bases at V and 1 base at J; junction bases unmatched: 7.

This clone came up a few times. The chain employs TRBV7-2 and TRBJ2-7, with 7 bases that match TRBD1. The germline V gene has CDR1 SGHTA and CDR2 FQGNSA. J gave up 5 bases and V 3 bases, and 10 bases lay outside the gene matches. The CDR3 is made up of 15 amino acids. CDR3 DNA: TGTGCCAGCAGCTTGGTTGGAGACAGGGACCACGAGCAGTACTTC. It codes for CASSLVGDRDHEQYF.

In its sample, this clone was seen many times. The V gene is TRBV30, the J gene TRBJ1-3; D remains ambiguous. Germline V lookup: CDR1 GTSNPN, CDR2 SVGIG (reference sequence). V gave up 4 bases and J gave up 2 bases, with 12 bases separating them. CDR3 length: 14 amino acids. The CDR3 region has the DNA TGTGCCTGGACCGCCCTAACTACTGGAAACACCATATATTTT. Its protein is CAWTALTTGNTIYF.

The chain recombines TRBV28 with TRBJ1-2; 7 bases line up with TRBD1. The V segment lost 5 bases and the J segment 7 bases; nucleotides outside the gene matches: 7. Germline V gives CDR1 MDHEN, CDR2 SYDVKM. The CDR3 length is 13 residues. CDR3: CASSKTGSSGYTF. Written as DNA, the CDR3 is TGTGCCAGCAGTAAGACAGGGTCTAGTGGCTACACCTTC.

This clone was counted between two and nine times. The J gene is TRBJ2-7, the V gene TRBV2, with 10 positions matching TRBD2. The germline V gene encodes CDR1 SNHLY and CDR2 FYNNEI. CDR3 length: 16 residues. The V gene end was trimmed by 8 bases and the J gene end by 7 bases; junction bases not matched to a gene: 17. The CDR3 protein is CASESGLAGVEGEQYF. The CDR3 DNA reads TGTGCCAGCGAGTCGGGGCTAGCGGGAGTTGAGGGTGAGCAGTACTTC.

This clone was counted between two and nine times. This chain joins TRBV7-9 and TRBJ2-2; 8 bases line up with TRBD2. There are 16 residues in the CDR3. J was trimmed by 5 bases and V by 5 bases; bases with no gene match: 10. Germline assignment: CDR1 SEHNR and CDR2 FQNEAQ (reference sequence). Here the CDR3 reads CASSPQGSGSTGELFF. The CDR3 DNA is TGTGCCAGCAGCCCGCAGGGAAGCGGGAGTACCGGGGAGCTGTTTTTT.

The chain uses TRBV5-1 and TRBJ2-7, with D possibly TRBD1 on 7 matching bases. Germline V gene lookup returns CDR1 SGHRS and CDR2 YFSETQ. The V gene lost 2 bases and the J gene lost 7 bases, with 16 bases spanning the gap. The CDR3 runs to 14 residues. Here the CDR3 DNA reads TGCGCCAGCAGCTTACTGGAGGGGGCAGGAGAGCAGTACTTC. Translated: CASSLLEGAGEQYF.

The chain links TRBV18 to TRBJ1-5, with 8 bases fitting TRBD1. This CDR3 has 15 residues. Trimming removed 4 bases from V and 6 bases from J; junction bases left unmatched: 8. Germline V gene sequence: CDR1 KGHSH, CDR2 LQKENI. CDR3 in DNA: TGTGCCAGCTCACTGGGACAGGAAACCGGTCAGCCCCAGCATTTT. It translates to CASSLGQETGQPQHF.

This clone has a handful of counts. V usage is TRBV28 and J usage is TRBJ1-5, with D possibly matching TRBD1 (6 bases). The CDR3 runs 17 residues. Between the trimmed V and J ends, which lost 5 bases and 1 base, there was a span of 18 bases. Germline CDR1 and CDR2: MDHEN and SYDVKM. The CDR3 DNA sequence: TGTGCCAGCAGTGGACCGACAGGTATGGGGAGCAATCAGCCCCAGCATTTT. It translates to CASSGPTGMGSNQPQHF.

This sequence joins TRBV28 and TRBJ2-7; possibly TRBD2 for D (6 bases). This CDR3 region has 11 residues. CDR1 and CDR2 (germline): MDHEN, SYDVKM. CDR3 bases: TGTGGCGTCGGGGGAAACTACGAGCAGTACTTC. It specifies CGVGGNYEQYF.